A single sample is the source of the 32 T cell receptor beta chains below, sequenced in a study of blood T cell repertoires in COVID-19. Produced via immunoSEQ multiplex PCR; TCRdb's table is partial and in-frame only. Of 15,000 to 20,000 clones in the sample, about four fifths are singletons; the top ten hold around 13%. Sequencing was carried out using peripheral blood. All receptors come from a man between 35 and 55 years old with active or convalescent COVID-19.

This clone was seen a single time. This chain links TRBV11-1 with TRBJ1-2; no clear D gene. The germline gives CDR1 SGHAT, CDR2 FQDESV (reference sequence). This CDR3 contains 15 residues. The V and J ends lost 5 bases and 3 bases respectively, with 16 bases between them. This chain's CDR3 is CASSLGGLWDYGYTF. CDR3 DNA: TGTGCCAGCAGCCTAGGAGGGCTCTGGGACTATGGCTACACCTTC. Based on the CDR3 plus reference TRBV11-1 and TRBJ1-2, the full variable domain is EAEVAQSPRYKITEKSQAVAFWCDPISGHATLYWYRQILGQGPELLVQFQDESVVDDSQLPKDRFSAERLKGVDSTLKIQPAELGDSAMYLCASSLGGLWDYGYTFGSGTRLTVV.

By sample fraction, this clone is medium-sized. The rearrangement joins TRBV5-5 to TRBJ1-1, with D possibly matching TRBD1 (6 bases). Germline-derived CDR1 and CDR2 are SGHKS and YYEKEE (reference sequence). The CDR3 is made up of 17 amino acids. V lost 0 bases to trimming and J lost 1 base, with 16 bases between them. CDR3 sequence: CASSLVGRGGENTEAFF. The DNA of the CDR3 is TGTGCCAGCAGCTTGGTCGGCAGGGGTGGGGAGAACACTGAAGCTTTCTTT.

The chain recombines TRBV9 with TRBJ1-2; 8 bases align to TRBD1. Trimming removed 0 bases from V and 4 bases from J; junction bases left unmatched: 5. CDR1 and CDR2 from the germline V gene are SGDLS and YYNGEE. This CDR3 has 15 amino acids. CDR3 residues: CASSVGTGKAYGYTF. The CDR3 coding sequence is TGTGCCAGCAGCGTAGGGACAGGGAAGGCCTATGGCTACACCTTC.

This clone was detected only once. This chain joins TRBV2 and TRBJ1-6; D is unresolved. Germline V CDR1 and CDR2: SNHLY, FYNNEI. The CDR3 contains 15 residues. V was trimmed by 3 bases and J by 6 bases, leaving 12 bases between them. The CDR3 protein is CASSEDGVGNSPLHF. CDR3 DNA: TGTGCCAGCAGTGAGGACGGGGTCGGTAATTCACCCCTCCACTTT. The full variable domain, its missing parts supplied by reference TRBV2 and TRBJ1-6, is EPEVTQTPSHQVTQMGQEVILRCVPISNHLYFYWYRQILGQKVEFLVSFYNNEISEKSEIFDDQFSVERPDGSNFTLKIRSTKLEDSAMYFCASSEDGVGNSPLHFGNGTRLTVT.

The chain couples TRBV7-8 to TRBJ1-2; TRBD1 agrees at 11 bases. CDR1 is SGHVS, CDR2 FQNEAQ, per germline. J lost 7 bases, V lost 5 bases, and 12 bases had no gene match. The CDR3 sequence is 16 residues long. The CDR3 spells CASSPTVTGTGGGYTF. In DNA form, the CDR3 reads TGTGCCAGCAGCCCGACAGTAACCGGGACAGGGGGTGGCTACACCTTC.

The chain has TRBV7-9 and TRBJ2-5; D may be TRBD2 (5 bases). There are 13 residues in the CDR3. Germline loops: CDR1 SEHNR, CDR2 FQNEAQ (reference sequence). V lost 5 bases and J lost 5, with 12 bases in between. The chain's CDR3 is CASSISEDETQYF. In nucleotides, the CDR3 is TGTGCCAGCAGCATTAGCGAGGACGAGACCCAGTACTTC.

This rearrangement joins TRBV5-4 to TRBJ2-7; possibly TRBD1 for D (5 bases). CDR1 SGHNT and CDR2 YYREEE come from the germline V gene (reference sequence). There are 14 residues in the CDR3. V lost 2 bases and J 0 bases, leaving 9 bases between the germline ends. The CDR3 DNA reads TGTGCCAGCAGCTTTGGGGCTCACTCCTACGAGCAGTACTTC. This codes for CASSFGAHSYEQYF.

This clone showed up just once. The V and J genes are TRBV4-2 and TRBJ2-3, with 11 bases matching TRBD2. The V gene end was trimmed by 4 bases and the J gene end by 7 bases; junction bases not matched to a gene: 4. The germline gives CDR1 LGHNA, CDR2 YNFKEQ. The CDR3 length is 14 residues. CDR3 DNA sequence: TGTGCCAGCAGCCTTAGCGGGGGGGCTTATACGCAGTATTTT. Its translation is CASSLSGGAYTQYF.

J is TRBJ2-1 and V is TRBV5-1, with TRBD2 identical over 10 bases. The V and J ends lost 0 bases and 6 bases, in that order; junction bases with no gene match: 15. The CDR3 runs 19 residues. CDR1 and CDR2 (germline): SGHRS, YFSETQ. CDR3 sequence: CASSLGLAGYRTGANEQFF. In DNA form, the CDR3 reads TGCGCCAGCAGCTTGGGACTAGCGGGTTATCGAACAGGGGCCAATGAGCAGTTCTTC.

The chain combines TRBV30 with TRBJ1-6; D uncertain. With 4 bases removed from V and 0 bases from J, the gap between germline ends came to 19 bases. The germline V gene has CDR1 GTSNPN and CDR2 SVGIG (reference sequence). This CDR3 spans 18 amino acids. The CDR3 protein is CAWTVSFGVSSYNSPLHF. The CDR3 DNA is TGTGCCTGGACGGTCTCTTTTGGTGTTAGCTCCTATAATTCACCCCTCCACTTT.

This chain links TRBV2 with TRBJ2-7; D is possibly TRBD1 (6 bases). Trimming pared 8 bases from V and 2 bases from J, leaving 13 bases between. Per germline, CDR1 SNHLY and CDR2 FYNNEI. CDR3 length: 13 residues. The CDR3 spells CASSPGAPYEQYF. In nucleotides, the CDR3 is TGTGCCAGCTCACCAGGGGCACCCTACGAGCAGTACTTC.

This clone was observed once. The chain employs TRBV10-1 and TRBJ2-7; 7 bases agree with TRBD1. J was trimmed by 5 bases and V by 6 bases; bases with no gene match: 7. Per germline, CDR1 WNHNN and CDR2 SYGVQD (reference sequence). This CDR3 spans 13 amino acids. The CDR3 DNA reads TGCGCCAGCAGGGAGGACAGGAGCCACGAGCAGTACTTC. Translated, it gives CASREDRSHEQYF.

The J gene is TRBJ2-1, the V gene TRBV9, with 12 positions matching TRBD2. Looked up from germline, CDR1 is SGDLS and CDR2 is YYNGEE. The CDR3 length is 15 residues. The V and J ends lost 3 bases and 8 bases, in that order; junction bases with no gene match: 6. The CDR3 nucleotides are TGTGCCAGCAGCGCTAGCGGGGGGGCCGTGGATGAGCAGTTCTTC. Amino acids: CASSASGGAVDEQFF.

The V call is TRBV7-2, the J call TRBJ1-2; 8 bases align to TRBD1. After removal of 5 bases from V and 5 bases from J, the junction contained 10 bases not matched to a gene. In germline, CDR1 is SGHTA, CDR2 FQGNSA. This CDR3 region has 15 residues. CDR3 sequence: CASSPGVGTGYGYTF. For the CDR3, the DNA is TGTGCCAGCAGCCCGGGCGTCGGGACAGGTTATGGCTACACCTTC.

J is TRBJ1-2 and V is TRBV7-9, with D perhaps matching TRBD1 (6 bases). The CDR3 runs to 11 residues. V lost 5 bases, J lost 13 bases, and 14 bases lay in between. Germline CDR1 and CDR2: SEHNR and FQNEAQ (reference sequence). Written as DNA, the CDR3 is TGTGCCAGCAGCCCGGGACACGTGGGCACCTTC. The encoded protein is CASSPGHVGTF.

A few counts support this clone. This chain uses TRBV5-1 with TRBJ1-2, with D possibly matching TRBD1 (6 bases). This CDR3 contains 16 residues. The V and J ends lost 0 bases and 1 base respectively, with 13 bases between them. CDR1 is SGHRS and CDR2 is YFSETQ in the germline V gene. CDR3 coding DNA: TGCGCCAGCAGCTTGGGTGGGACAAAGAATAACTATGGCTACACCTTC. It yields the protein CASSLGGTKNNYGYTF.

V is TRBV4-3 and J is TRBJ2-3; 9 bases match TRBD1. There are 18 residues in the CDR3. The J segment lost 4 bases and the V segment lost 0 bases, leaving 11 bases of the junction unmatched. Germline assignment: CDR1 LGHNA and CDR2 YSLEER. This CDR3 is CASSQEGWGTGFADTQYF. DNA of the CDR3: TGCGCCAGCAGCCAAGAAGGGTGGGGGACAGGGTTTGCAGATACGCAGTATTTT.

The J gene is TRBJ2-7, the V gene TRBV5-1; 9 positions agree with TRBD1. The CDR3 extends over 16 amino acids. Losses at the gene ends were 2 bases for V and 9 bases for J; bases not matched to a gene: 15. Germline CDR1 is SGHRS and CDR2 is YFSETQ. CDR3 DNA: TGCGCCAGCAGCTTCCTTCCGGGACAGGGATTAGGTGGGCAGTACTTC. Translation: CASSFLPGQGLGGQYF.

The J gene is TRBJ1-1, the V gene TRBV7-3, with 9 bases lining up with TRBD1. CDR3 length: 15 residues. V dropped 2 bases and J dropped 0; count of bases not matched to a gene: 1. The germline CDR1 and CDR2 sequences are SGHTA and FQGTGA. CDR3 sequence reads: CASSLGQGMNTEAFF. The CDR3 coding sequence is TGTGCCAGCAGCTTAGGACAGGGGATGAACACTGAAGCTTTCTTT.

The J gene is TRBJ2-7, the V gene TRBV24-1; D call uncertain. Trimming removed 4 bases at V and 4 bases at J, with 10 bases between. The germline V gene encodes CDR1 KGHDR and CDR2 SFDVKD. The CDR3 is 13 amino acids. This CDR3 is CATSETELYEQYF. The CDR3 DNA sequence: TGTGCCACCAGTGAAACGGAGCTTTACGAGCAGTACTTC.

This chain uses TRBV5-5 with TRBJ2-5, with 10 bases lining up with TRBD2. Trimming at V came to 5 bases and at J to 4 bases, leaving 8 bases not matched to a gene. The CDR3 has 15 amino acids. Germline V gene lookup returns CDR1 SGHKS and CDR2 YYEKEE (reference sequence). CDR3 nucleotide sequence: TGTGCCAGCAGGCCTCAGCGGGGGGGCCCAGAGACCCAGTACTTC. It translates to CASRPQRGGPETQYF.

The CDR3 loop reads CATDARDRVDTGELFF. CDR3 sequence (DNA): TGTGCCACCGACGCAAGAGACAGGGTCGACACCGGGGAGCTGTTTTTT. This chain joins TRBV19 and TRBJ2-2; TRBD1 aligns across 7 bases. Germline CDR1 reads LNHDA; CDR2 reads SQIVND (reference sequence). V lost 10 bases to trimming and J lost 3 bases; unmatched junction nucleotides: 14. The CDR3 is 16 amino acids.

This clone appeared a single time. This sequence joins TRBV7-9 and TRBJ2-7; maybe TRBD1 (6 bases). The V end was cut by 3 bases, the J end by 0 bases, with 12 bases between. CDR1 SEHNR and CDR2 FQNEAQ come from the germline V gene (reference sequence). The CDR3 spans 15 residues. Here the CDR3 reads CASSFQGRHSYEQYF. The CDR3, as DNA: TGTGCCAGCAGCTTTCAGGGGCGACACTCCTACGAGCAGTACTTC.

This chain joins TRBV27 and TRBJ2-5; D might be TRBD2 (5 bases). CDR1 and CDR2 from the germline V gene are MNHEY and SMNVEV (reference sequence). V dropped 5 bases and J dropped 5 bases, with 24 bases sitting between them. This CDR3 has 17 amino acids. DNA for the CDR3: TGTGCCAGCAGTCTGCAACCGTCTGCGGGTTTAGGGGAGACCCAGTACTTC. Its protein is CASSLQPSAGLGETQYF.

This clone was seen once. J is TRBJ2-5 and V is TRBV6-6, with D maybe TRBD2 (5 bases). The length of the CDR3 is 12 residues. CDR1 and CDR2 (germline): MNHNY, SVGAGI (reference sequence). V was trimmed by 6 bases and J by 4 bases, leaving 9 bases between them. The CDR3 sequence: CASSPLGETQYF. CDR3 nucleotide sequence: TGTGCCAGCAGCCCACTAGGAGAGACCCAGTACTTC.

This chain links TRBV7-3 with TRBJ2-3; no clear D gene. V was clipped by 3 bases and J by 3 bases, with 4 bases between them. CDR1 is SGHTA, CDR2 FQGTGA, per germline. This CDR3 contains 12 residues. CDR3: CASSFKTDTQYF. As DNA, the CDR3 is TGTGCCAGCAGCTTCAAAACAGATACGCAGTATTTT.

The rearrangement uses TRBV9 and TRBJ2-1; TRBD1 aligns across 7 bases. J gave up 13 bases and V 3 bases, and 7 bases lay outside the gene matches. Germline CDR1 reads SGDLS; CDR2 reads YYNGEE. The CDR3 is 12 residues long. The CDR3 DNA follows: TGTGCCAGCAGCGGACAGGGTGAAGGACAGTTCTTC. Protein sequence: CASSGQGEGQFF.

V is TRBV4-2 and J is TRBJ2-7, with TRBD1 matching over 8 bases. The CDR3 extends over 16 amino acids. Trimming cost V 1 base and J 6 bases; bases outside gene matches: 11. Germline lookup yields CDR1 LGHNA and CDR2 YNFKEQ. The CDR3 coding sequence is TGTGCCAGCAGCCAAGCTTCCGGGACAGGCTCTACCGAGCAGTACTTC. Protein: CASSQASGTGSTEQYF.

The chain combines TRBV20-1 with TRBJ1-6; no clear D gene. The CDR3 consists of 15 residues. The germline CDR1 and CDR2 sequences are DFQATT and SNEGSKA (reference sequence). V was cut by 3 bases and J by 3 bases, with 12 bases left in between. Here the CDR3 DNA reads TGCAGTGCTAGTGGAGAGGGAAACTATAATTCACCCCTCCACTTT. Protein product: CSASGEGNYNSPLHF.

This chain connects TRBV9 to TRBJ1-2; D unclear. V gave up 2 bases and J gave up 1 base, with 3 bases separating them. Germline V gene lookup returns CDR1 SGDLS and CDR2 YYNGEE. This CDR3 has 12 residues. CDR3 amino acids: CASSVNNYGYTF. The CDR3 DNA reads TGTGCCAGCAGCGTTAATAACTATGGCTACACCTTC.

This chain joins TRBV9 and TRBJ2-1, with a possible D match to TRBD1 (6 bases). The CDR3 has 15 residues. Trimming shortened V by 4 bases and J by 1 base, and 12 bases separated the two germline ends. Per the germline V gene, CDR1 is SGDLS and CDR2 is YYNGEE. This chain's CDR3 is CASSPRDKSYNEQFF. The CDR3 nucleotides read TGTGCCAGCAGCCCCCGGGACAAGTCCTACAATGAGCAGTTCTTC.

This clone was seen a few times. The chain carries TRBV7-9 and TRBJ1-5; 8 bases are shared with TRBD1. This CDR3 region has 15 residues. V dropped 1 base and J dropped 7; count of bases not matched to a gene: 6. Germline-derived CDR1 and CDR2 are SEHNR and FQNEAQ (reference sequence). This chain's CDR3 is CASSLEQGGGQPQHF. CDR3 DNA: TGTGCCAGCAGCTTAGAACAGGGGGGAGGGCAGCCCCAGCATTTT.